This T cell receptor (beta chain) was identified in a study of T cells in Graves' hyperthyroidism and ophthalmopathy. About the study: Blood from the periphery was taken at initial diagnosis, before any treatment. Study-wide results and caveats: Classification by a 13 V-J model distinguished ophthalmopathy from stable hyperthyroidism.

Details on this clonotype: Antigen: not known.

There were TCR beta CDR3 regions amplified from RNA transcripts. HTBI primers drove first-round RT-PCR of the TCR CDR3. TCRdb independently ran MiXCR on the multiplex PCR reads; one entry per CDR3 protein. The data contain 300,000 to 400,000 distinct CDR3 sequences, roughly 23% of them singletons. From germline, CDR1 is GTSNPN and CDR2 SVGIG (reference sequence). The CDR3 has 15 amino acids. The V gene lost 0 bases and the J gene lost 5 bases, with 13 bases spanning the gap. Sequenced input: blood. The sequence was obtained from a woman aged 50 to 65 with Graves' hyperthyroidism. The rearrangement uses TRBV30 and TRBJ2-2; TRBD1 is a possible D gene (6 bases). CDR3 sequence reads: CAWSVETGRTGELFF. CDR3 in DNA: TGTGCCTGGAGTGTAGAAACAGGGCGGACCGGGGAGCTGTTTTTT.